The T cell receptor (beta chain) described here comes from a study of regulatory T cells in long-lasting Graves disease. TCR beta libraries were built with iRepertoire HTBI primers and Arm-PCR of CDR3 regions. TCRdb re-called the multiplex PCR reads with MiXCR, one entry per CDR3 protein. Among about 330,000 distinct CDR3 sequences, roughly 16% were seen once, and the ten largest hold 20%. This clonotype was seen at least ten times. The time point: newly diagnosed GD, antithyroid drugs for less than 3 months. Following extraction of RNA from PBMCs, that RNA was used to make the TCR library. Patients with Graves' disease were diagnosed by American Thyroid Association guidelines. A volume of nine milliliters of peripheral blood was collected in EDTA tubes. Trimming cost V 0 bases and J 5 bases; bases outside gene matches: 16. Germline V gene sequence: CDR1 SGHDN, CDR2 FVKESK. The length of the CDR3 is 18 residues.

This sample also appeared in a second study, on T cells in Graves' hyperthyroidism and ophthalmopathy.

This chain uses TRBV14 with TRBJ2-7, with TRBD2 identical over 7 bases. The sequences come from peripheral blood mononuclear cells (PBMCs), collected at new diagnosis, from a patient treated with antithyroid drugs. This clonotype originated in a woman younger than 30 with Graves disease. CDR3 in amino acids: CASSQDRSGMRARDEQYF. CDR3 DNA: TGTGCCAGCAGCCAAGATAGGAGCGGGATGAGGGCCCGGGACGAGCAGTACTTC.